Shown below are 21 T cell receptor beta chains from a single sample sequenced in a study of CD8 T cells in Susac syndrome. Random hexamers were used to reverse transcribe about 0.5 to 1 ug of RNA. Each CDR3 protein is one row after TCRdb ran MiXCR on the immunoSEQ multiplex PCR reads. The data hold approximately 120,000 distinct CDR3 sequences, with about nine tenths observed a single time. Sequenced input: CD4+ T cells from PBMCs. The source is a human donor in good health.

The chain links TRBV7-2 to TRBJ2-1; 8 bases are shared with TRBD2. The V gene end was trimmed by 7 bases and the J gene end by 4 bases; junction bases not matched to a gene: 9. The CDR3 consists of 15 residues. The V gene's germline CDR1 is SGHTA and CDR2 FQGNSA. As DNA, the CDR3 is TGTGCCAGCACAGCGGGAGCCGCTAAATACAATGAGCAGTTCTTC. Protein product: CASTAGAAKYNEQFF.

CDR3 amino acids: CATPPRDGSSYEQYF. The DNA of the CDR3 is TGTGCCACCCCTCCTCGCGACGGTAGCTCCTACGAGCAGTACTTC. This sequence joins TRBV7-9 and TRBJ2-7; D unresolved. The CDR3 runs 15 residues. Germline CDR1 reads SEHNR; CDR2 reads FQNEAQ (reference sequence). V lost 10 bases, J lost 0 bases, and 19 bases lay in between.

This chain joins TRBV28 and TRBJ2-4; D call uncertain. The CDR3 sequence is 15 residues long. The V and J ends lost 4 bases and 0 bases respectively, with 10 bases between them. CDR1 is MDHEN, CDR2 SYDVKM, per germline. CDR3 sequence (DNA): TGTGCCAGCAGTTCCCATGCGGAAGCCAAAAACATTCAGTACTTC. Its protein is CASSSHAEAKNIQYF.

V is TRBV29-1 and J is TRBJ1-2, with D perhaps matching TRBD1 (5 bases). V was cut by 4 bases and J by 8 bases, with 17 bases left in between. The length of the CDR3 is 13 residues. Germline assignment: CDR1 SQVTM and CDR2 ANQGSEA. The CDR3, as DNA: TGCAGCGTTGGAAACGGTGCCGAGGGGGGCTACACCTTC. Its protein product is CSVGNGAEGGYTF.

CDR3 sequence (DNA): TGCGCCAGCAGCCAAGATCGGGCAGGGGGCGCATCAGAGACCCAGTACTTC. It translates to CASSQDRAGGASETQYF. The chain couples TRBV4-3 to TRBJ2-5, with TRBD1 matching 8 bases. Germline values: CDR1 LGHNA, CDR2 YSLEER. The J segment lost 4 bases and the V segment lost 0 bases, leaving 10 bases of the junction unmatched. The CDR3 loop spans 17 amino acids.

The chain has TRBV6-2 or TRBV6-3 and TRBJ2-3; 7 bases are shared with TRBD2. Trimming cost V 6 bases and J 0 bases; bases outside gene matches: 6. CDR3 length equals 15 residues. CDR1 MNHEY and CDR2 SVGEGT come from the germline V gene. CDR3: CASSRREGSTDTQYF. The CDR3 bases are TGTGCCAGCAGCCGCAGGGAGGGGAGCACAGATACGCAGTATTTT.

The chain joins TRBV6-1 to TRBJ2-7, with 7 bases that match TRBD1. CDR1 MNHNS and CDR2 SASEGT come from the germline V gene. The junction had 3 bases not matched to a gene; V was cut back by 8 bases and J by 2 bases. The length of the CDR3 is 12 residues. The CDR3 sequence is CASRQGPYEQYF. The CDR3 DNA is TGTGCCAGCCGACAGGGCCCCTACGAGCAGTACTTC.

The gene calls are TRBV5-4 and TRBJ1-2; D call uncertain. Germline V gene data show CDR1 as SGHNT and CDR2 as YYREEE (reference sequence). V was trimmed by 4 bases and J by 3 bases, leaving 7 bases between them. CDR3 length: 12 amino acids. The CDR3 sequence: CASSLYDYGYTF. Here the CDR3 DNA reads TGTGCCAGCAGCCTATATGACTATGGCTACACCTTC.

CDR3 region: CASRDRGSQETQYF. CDR3 sequence (DNA): TGCGCCAGCAGGGACAGGGGGTCCCAAGAGACCCAGTACTTC. The V call is TRBV4-3, the J call TRBJ2-5; 10 bases are shared with TRBD1. CDR1 and CDR2 from the germline V gene are LGHNA and YSLEER. V dropped 6 bases and J dropped 1; count of bases not matched to a gene: 2. The CDR3 is made up of 14 amino acids.

V usage is TRBV7-6 and J usage is TRBJ2-3; D is undetermined. V was pared by 2 bases and J by 0 bases, with 9 bases between. This CDR3 comprises 15 residues. Germline CDR1 SGHVS, CDR2 FNYEAQ. DNA of the CDR3: TGTGCCAGCAGCTTAATCCGTTCTAGCACAGATACGCAGTATTTT. Its protein is CASSLIRSSTDTQYF.

The chain recombines TRBV24-1 with TRBJ2-5; no firm D call. CDR1 and CDR2 (germline): KGHDR, SFDVKD. V was trimmed by 2 bases and J by 0 bases, leaving 3 bases between them. The CDR3 runs to 13 residues. CDR3 bases: TGTGCCACCAGTGATTCGTACCAAGAGACCCAGTACTTC. It specifies CATSDSYQETQYF.

The gene calls are TRBV20-1 and TRBJ1-1; a weak D match, TRBD1 (5 bases). The germline gives CDR1 DFQATT, CDR2 SNEGSKA (reference sequence). The CDR3 length is 14 residues. V gave up 6 bases and J gave up 5 bases, with 19 bases separating them. For the CDR3, the DNA is TGCAGTGCAAAGAGGTCCATCGGGGGGACTGAAGCTTTCTTT. Translating gives CSAKRSIGGTEAFF.

The V call is TRBV6-2 or TRBV6-3, the J call TRBJ2-1; 12 positions match TRBD2. Germline V lookup: CDR1 MNHEY, CDR2 SVGEGT. Trimming took 0 bases from V and 5 from J; bases not matched to a gene: 2. This CDR3 has 16 amino acids. CDR3 sequence (DNA): TGTGCCAGCAGTTACTCCACTAGCGGGGGGCACAATGAGCAGTTCTTC. Its protein is CASSYSTSGGHNEQFF.

The chain employs TRBV11-2 and TRBJ2-5; 11 nucleotides match TRBD2. With 5 bases clipped from V and 4 bases from J, the junction kept 9 bases outside the gene matches. The length of the CDR3 is 16 residues. CDR1 is SGHAT, CDR2 FQNNGV, per germline. The CDR3 DNA reads TGTGCCAGCAGCGGGTCTCTACTAGCGGGAGCAGAGACCCAGTACTTC. It encodes CASSGSLLAGAETQYF.

The CDR3: CASSQEPQEAFAEAFF. Here the CDR3 DNA reads TGTGCCAGCAGCCAAGAACCCCAGGAGGCGTTCGCTGAAGCTTTCTTT. This chain uses TRBV4-2 with TRBJ1-1; D remains ambiguous. V was clipped by 0 bases and J by 6 bases, with 17 bases between them. The CDR3 has 16 residues. Germline-derived CDR1 and CDR2 are LGHNA and YNFKEQ.

This clonotype has just a few counts. The V and J genes are TRBV12-3 or TRBV12-4 and TRBJ2-1; 8 bases match TRBD2. The CDR3 runs 15 residues. V gave up 4 bases and J gave up 0 bases; unmatched junction bases: 2. Written as DNA, the CDR3 is TGTGCCAGCAGTTCAAGCGGGAGCTCCTACAATGAGCAGTTCTTC. It translates to CASSSSGSSYNEQFF.

This clonotype has a single count. This chain joins TRBV3-1 and TRBJ2-1, with 16 nucleotides matching TRBD2. Looked up from germline, CDR1 is LGHDT and CDR2 is YNNKEL (reference sequence). This CDR3 region has 19 residues. The junction had 4 bases not matched to a gene; V was cut back by 1 base and J by 1 base. CDR3 amino acids: CASSQVGTSGGASYNEQFF. CDR3 nucleotide sequence: TGTGCCAGCAGCCAAGTCGGGACTAGCGGGGGGGCATCCTACAATGAGCAGTTCTTC.

This clonotype was recorded a few times. This chain joins TRBV6-5 and TRBJ2-3; a possible D gene is TRBD2 (6 bases). Germline V CDR1 and CDR2: MNHEY, SVGAGI. V lost 2 bases and J 0 bases, leaving 9 bases between the germline ends. The CDR3 has 15 amino acids. The CDR3 region has the DNA TGTGCCAGCAGTTACGGCGGGGCGAGCACAGATACGCAGTATTTT. Protein product: CASSYGGASTDTQYF.

The gene calls are TRBV14 and TRBJ1-1, with D possibly matching TRBD1 (6 bases). This CDR3 region has 13 residues. Trimming took off 11 bases at V and 13 bases at J, with 26 bases between the two ends. From germline, CDR1 is SGHDN and CDR2 FVKESK. CDR3 loop: CAAAGTPKLKGFF. Here the CDR3 DNA reads TGTGCCGCCGCTGGGACACCTAAACTTAAGGGTTTCTTT. Based on the CDR3 plus reference TRBV14 and TRBJ1-1, the full variable domain is EAGVTQFPSHSVIEKGQTVTLRCDPISGHDNLYWYRRVMGKEIKFLLHFVKESKQDESGMPNNRFLAERTGGTYSTLKVQPAELEDSGVYFCAAAGTPKLKGFFGQGTRLTVV.

V gene TRBV6-1 combines with J gene TRBJ2-5; D not resolved. This CDR3 is 12 amino acids long. The V end was cut by 9 bases, the J end by 5 bases, with 13 bases between. Germline assignment: CDR1 MNHNS and CDR2 SASEGT. The DNA for the CDR3 is TGTGCCAGTGCTAGTGGTGCGGAGACCCAGTACTTC. Amino acid sequence: CASASGAETQYF.

J is TRBJ2-7 and V is TRBV9; 7 nucleotides match TRBD2. The J segment lost 2 bases and the V segment lost 2 bases, leaving 4 bases of the junction unmatched. The CDR3 covers 14 residues. Germline CDR1 SGDLS, CDR2 YYNGEE. CDR3 sequence (DNA): TGTGCCAGCAGCGTCGGGGGGACGGCCTACGAGCAGTACTTC. It encodes CASSVGGTAYEQYF.